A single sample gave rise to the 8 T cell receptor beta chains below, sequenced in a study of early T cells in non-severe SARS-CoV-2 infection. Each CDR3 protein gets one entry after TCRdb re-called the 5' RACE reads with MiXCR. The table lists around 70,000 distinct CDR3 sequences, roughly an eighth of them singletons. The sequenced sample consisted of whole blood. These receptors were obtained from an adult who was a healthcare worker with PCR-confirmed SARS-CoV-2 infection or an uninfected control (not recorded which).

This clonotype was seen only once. CDR3 amino acids: CASSDRGEDEAFF. CDR3 bases: TGCGCCAGCAGTGACAGGGGGGAAGATGAAGCTTTCTTT. The rearrangement uses TRBV10-2 and TRBJ1-1, with 7 bases lining up with TRBD1. The germline CDR1 and CDR2 sequences are WSHSY and SAAADI. Trimming removed 3 bases from V and 7 bases from J; junction bases left unmatched: 5. CDR3 length: 13 amino acids.

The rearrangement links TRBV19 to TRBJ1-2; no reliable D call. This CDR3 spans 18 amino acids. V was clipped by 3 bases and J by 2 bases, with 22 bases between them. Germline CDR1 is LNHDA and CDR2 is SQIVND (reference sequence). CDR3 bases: TGTGCCAGTAGTATCCCGCCTAGAGGAGGCCCACCCAACTATGGCTACACCTTC. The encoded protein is CASSIPPRGGPPNYGYTF.

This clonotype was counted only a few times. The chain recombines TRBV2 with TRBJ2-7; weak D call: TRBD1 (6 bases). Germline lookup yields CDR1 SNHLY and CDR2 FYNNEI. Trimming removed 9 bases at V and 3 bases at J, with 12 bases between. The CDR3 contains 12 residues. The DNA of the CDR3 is TGTGCCAGTCGGGACAACCGCTACGAGCAGTACTTC. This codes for CASRDNRYEQYF.

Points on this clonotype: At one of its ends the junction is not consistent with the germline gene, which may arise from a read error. DNA for the CDR3: TGTGCCAGCTCCCCACAGGGTGTACCTACCTCTGGGTCACCCCTCCACTTT. This codes for CASSPQGVPTSGSPLHF. The chain uses TRBV18 and TRBJ1-6, with D perhaps TRBD1 (6 bases). The CDR3 has 17 amino acids. CDR1 is KGHSH and CDR2 is LQKENI in the germline V gene.

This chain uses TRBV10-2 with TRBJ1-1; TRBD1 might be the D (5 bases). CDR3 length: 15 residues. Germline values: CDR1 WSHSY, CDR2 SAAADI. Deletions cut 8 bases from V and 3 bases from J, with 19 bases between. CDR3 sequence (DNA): TGCGCCAGCCAGAGGGGTACAGGTGCGGACACTGAAGCTTTCTTT. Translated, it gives CASQRGTGADTEAFF.

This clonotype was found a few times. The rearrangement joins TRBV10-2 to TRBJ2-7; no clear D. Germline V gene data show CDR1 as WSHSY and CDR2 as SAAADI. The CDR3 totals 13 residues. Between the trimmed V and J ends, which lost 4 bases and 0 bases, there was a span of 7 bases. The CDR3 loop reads CASSGATSYEQYF. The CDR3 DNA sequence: TGCGCCAGCAGTGGGGCCACCTCCTACGAGCAGTACTTC.

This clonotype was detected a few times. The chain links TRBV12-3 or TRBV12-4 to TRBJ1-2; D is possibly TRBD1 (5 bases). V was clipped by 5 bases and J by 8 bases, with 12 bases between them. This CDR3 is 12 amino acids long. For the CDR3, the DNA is TGTGCCAGCAGTACCGGGGGGAGAGGCTACACCTTC. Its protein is CASSTGGRGYTF.

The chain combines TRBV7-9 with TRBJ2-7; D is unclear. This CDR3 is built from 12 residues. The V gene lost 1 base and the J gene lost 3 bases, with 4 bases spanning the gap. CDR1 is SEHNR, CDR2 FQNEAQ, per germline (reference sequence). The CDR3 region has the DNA TGTGCCAGCAGCTTAGACTACTACGAGCAGTACTTC. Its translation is CASSLDYYEQYF. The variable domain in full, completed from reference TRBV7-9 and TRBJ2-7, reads DTGVSQNPRHKITKRGQNVTFRCDPISEHNRLYWYRQTLGQGPEFLTYFQNEAQLEKSRLLSDRFSAERPKGSFSTLEIQRTEQGDSAMYLCASSLDYYEQYFGPGTRLTVT.